This T cell receptor beta chain was captured by sequencing in a study of shared clonotypes between healthy human individuals. Remarks on this clone: What it binds is not known.

Produced via immunoSEQ multiplex PCR; TCRdb's table is partial and in-frame only. The repertoire consists of roughly 2 million clones, with under 97% occurring once and the leading ten covering approximately 0.13%. Healthy HIV-negative adults with no recent acute infections or vaccinations were recruited as donors. A split of CD4+ cells into CD45RA+ naive and CD45RA-negative memory subsets was performed. Looked up from germline, CDR1 is MNHEY and CDR2 is SMNVEV (reference sequence). The CDR3 length is 13 residues. The V end was cut by 5 bases, the J end by 0 bases, with 8 bases between. Study-wide results and caveats: Sharing across four donors was highest in naive CD4 (roughly 5%) and lowest in memory CD8 (approximately 0.4%). At large depth, rarefaction still showed sorted-subset sequencing to be incomplete.

Input material: naive CD4+ T cells sorted from blood. The subset denotes: CD45RA+ positively selected. This rearrangement joins TRBV27 to TRBJ2-7, with a possible D match to TRBD1 (5 bases). The receptor's source is a man aged 18 to 29 in good health. The CDR3 bases are TGTGCCAGCAGTGCCAGGGCCTCCTACGAGCAGTACTTC. It encodes CASSARASYEQYF.